This TCR beta chain was recovered during a study of response to subunit inactivated influenza vaccine. TCRdb fed the RT-PCR reads into MiXCR, producing one record per CDR3 protein. Among around 850,000 distinct CDR3 sequences listed, around 18% were seen once. Findings and limits, study-wide: Authors proposed each seasonal influenza vaccination draws in few new T cells.

The table lists this clonotype with a few counts. Its antigen is unknown. The source material was PBMCs from blood, sampled roughly 5 days after vaccination. This TCR was recovered from a man in his fifties or sixties who received an inactivated influenza vaccine.

CDR3 loop: CASRGRTATYNEQFF. CDR3 nucleotides: TGTGCCAGCAGGGGACGGACCGCTACTTACAATGAGCAGTTCTTC. The chain uses TRBV12-3 or TRBV12-4 and TRBJ2-1; D tentatively fits TRBD1 or TRBD2 (5 bases each). The CDR3 contains 15 residues. The ends were cut back, 6 bases at V and 4 bases at J, with 16 bases in the middle.